Listed here is a single TCR beta chain. Assay used: immunoSEQ multiplex PCR; TCRdb lists only in-frame clones, some missing. The sample lists tens of thousands of clones, over 85% occurring once. This entry belongs to a study of siplizumab effects on memory and regulatory T cells. Trimming at V came to 8 bases and at J to 3 bases, leaving 8 bases not matched to a gene. The V gene's germline CDR1 is MGHDK and CDR2 SYGVNS. CDR3 length equals 15 residues. The sample taken for sequencing was non-Treg CD4+ T cells sorted from blood. The chain carries TRBV25-1 and TRBJ2-1, with 9 positions matching TRBD2. The clonotype originates from a human donor in good health. CDR3 residues: CASQIGRGGYNEQFF. DNA of the CDR3: TGTGCCAGCCAGATCGGGCGGGGGGGCTACAATGAGCAGTTCTTC.